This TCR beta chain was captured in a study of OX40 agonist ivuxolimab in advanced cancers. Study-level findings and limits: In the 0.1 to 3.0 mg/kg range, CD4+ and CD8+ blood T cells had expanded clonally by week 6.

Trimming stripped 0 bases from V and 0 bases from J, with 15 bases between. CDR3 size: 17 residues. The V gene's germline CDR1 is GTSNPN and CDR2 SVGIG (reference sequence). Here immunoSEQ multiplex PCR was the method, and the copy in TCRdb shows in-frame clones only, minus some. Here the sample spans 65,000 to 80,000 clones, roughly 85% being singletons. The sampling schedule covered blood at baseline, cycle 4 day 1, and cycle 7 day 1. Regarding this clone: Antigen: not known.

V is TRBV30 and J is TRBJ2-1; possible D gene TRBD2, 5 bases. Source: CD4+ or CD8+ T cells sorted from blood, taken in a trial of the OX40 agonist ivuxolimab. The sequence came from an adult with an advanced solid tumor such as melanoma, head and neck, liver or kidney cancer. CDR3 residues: CAWSVKLGVSSYNEQFF. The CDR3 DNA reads TGTGCCTGGAGTGTAAAATTGGGAGTGAGCTCCTACAATGAGCAGTTCTTC.